A selection of T cell receptor beta chains follows, all from one sample in a study of control samples from healthy donors and cancer patients. Repertoires were generated with immunoSEQ multiplex PCR, while TCRdb's copy carries only in-frame clones and drops some. The table includes about 130,000 clones, less than 95% detected once. Sequenced input: blood. These receptors all come from a man aged 18 to 29 in good health. The CDR3 runs from the conserved cysteine through the conserved F or W. A D gene is named only where the DNA matches it firmly. Size tells how often a clone was seen (once, few, many) or the class of an expanded clone, and some rows leave it out.

.,.,TRBV7-2,TRBJ1-1,CASSEVRRINTEAFF,TGTGCCAGCAGCGAGGTAAGGAGGATAAACACTGAAGCTTTCTTT
.,.,TRBV11-2,TRBJ1-1,CASSLARGNTEAFF,TGTGCCAGCAGCTTAGCGCGGGGGAACACTGAAGCTTTCTTT
.,.,TRBV5-8,TRBJ2-1,CASSWRASEQFF,TGTGCCAGCAGCTGGCGCGCTTCTGAGCAGTTCTTC
TRBD1,.,TRBV19,TRBJ1-2,CASRSLSTGLDYGYTF,TGTGCCAGTAGATCCCTCTCGACAGGGTTGGACTATGGCTACACCTTC
TRBD1,.,TRBV2,TRBJ1-3,CASSEIRGTAGNTIYF,TGTGCCAGCAGTGAGATCAGGGGGACTGCTGGAAACACCATATATTTT
.,.,TRBV24-1,TRBJ1-5,CATSAPGSNQPQHF,TGTGCCACCAGTGCCCCGGGTAGCAATCAGCCCCAGCATTTT
.,.,TRBV6-2/TRBV6-3,TRBJ2-1,CASSYLSTYNEQFF,TGTGCCAGCAGTTACCTGAGTACCTACAATGAGCAGTTCTTC
.,.,TRBV6-6,TRBJ2-7,CASSRSPNSYEQYF,TGTGCCAGCAGTAGGTCACCGAATTCCTACGAGCAGTACTTC
.,.,TRBV27,TRBJ2-1,CASSGDPKPYNEQFF,TGTGCCAGCAGTGGGGACCCGAAACCCTACAATGAGCAGTTCTTC
TRBD1,.,TRBV12-3/TRBV12-4,TRBJ1-6,CASSGGQGSPLHF,TGTGCCAGCAGTGGGGGACAGGGGTCACCCCTCCACTTT
.,.,TRBV5-4,TRBJ2-3,CASRDSRGDRTDTQYF,TGTGCCAGCAGGGATTCCCGCGGGGATCGCACAGATACGCAGTATTTT
.,.,TRBV9,TRBJ2-2,CASSVTMRQNTGELFF,TGTGCCAGCAGCGTAACTATGAGGCAGAACACCGGGGAGCTGTTTTTT
TRBD1,.,TRBV10-3,TRBJ1-2,CAISGTGREGFNYGYTF,TGTGCCATCAGTGGGACAGGCAGGGAGGGGTTTAACTATGGCTACACCTTC
.,once,TRBV4-1,TRBJ2-2,CASSQQGSNTGELFF,TGCGCCAGCAGCCAACAGGGTTCGAACACCGGGGAGCTGTTTTTT
TRBD1,.,TRBV6-5,TRBJ1-2,CAIGAGGAAGYTF,TGTGCCATCGGGGCAGGGGGCGCGGCTGGCTACACCTTC
TRBD2,.,TRBV9,TRBJ2-3,CASSMSGDGTDTQYF,TGTGCCAGCAGCATGAGCGGGGACGGCACAGATACGCAGTATTTT
TRBD1,.,TRBV7-9,TRBJ2-4,CASSKGTDRNIQYF,TGTGCCAGCAGCAAGGGGACAGACAGAAACATTCAGTACTTC
.,.,TRBV12-5,TRBJ2-1,CASGLVTGFHNEQFF,TGTGCTAGTGGTTTGGTAACCGGGTTCCACAATGAGCAGTTCTTC
.,.,TRBV27,TRBJ1-2,CASSLFPDSPGKGYTF,TGTGCCAGCAGTTTATTCCCAGACAGCCCTGGAAAGGGCTACACCTTC
.,.,TRBV9,TRBJ2-3,CASSFPVSDTQYF,TGTGCCAGCAGCTTCCCGGTCTCAGATACGCAGTATTTT
TRBD1,.,TRBV29-1,TRBJ1-1,CSVVGQGIAEAFF,TGCAGCGTTGTTGGACAGGGGATCGCTGAAGCTTTCTTT
TRBD1,.,TRBV9,TRBJ1-5,CASSVGDRDNQPQHF,TGTGCCAGCAGCGTAGGGGACAGGGATAATCAGCCCCAGCATTTT
.,.,TRBV7-3,TRBJ1-1,CASSLTANTEAFF,TGTGCCAGCAGCTTAACCGCGAACACTGAAGCTTTCTTT
.,once,TRBV4-1,TRBJ1-4,CASSQQAGPYEKLFF,TGCGCCAGCAGCCAGCAAGCCGGCCCTTATGAAAAACTGTTTTTT
.,.,TRBV5-1,TRBJ2-7,CASSQATGAGRGEQYF,TGCGCCAGCAGCCAGGCCACGGGGGCCGGACGGGGGGAGCAGTACTTC
TRBD1,.,TRBV5-1,TRBJ1-6,CASSLDRGRNSPLHF,TGCGCCAGCAGCTTGGACAGGGGAAGGAATTCACCCCTCCACTTT
.,.,TRBV5-1,TRBJ1-1,CASSLGQVNTEAFF,TGCGCCAGCAGCTTGGGACAGGTGAACACTGAAGCTTTCTTT
.,.,TRBV19,TRBJ2-5,CASSMTTSSVRETQYF,TGTGCCAGTAGTATGACTACTTCCAGTGTGCGAGAGACCCAGTACTTC
TRBD2,once,TRBV2,TRBJ2-3,CASSMGLAGGTDTQYF,TGTGCCAGCAGTATGGGACTAGCGGGGGGCACAGATACGCAGTATTTT
.,.,TRBV12-5,TRBJ2-5,CASGLVSEGPVETQYF,TGTGCTAGTGGTTTGGTATCAGAGGGCCCTGTTGAGACCCAGTACTTC
TRBD1,.,TRBV5-4,TRBJ2-1,CASSSSPGQGGRNEQFF,TGTGCCAGCAGCTCCTCACCGGGACAGGGGGGAAGAAATGAGCAGTTCTTC
TRBD2,.,TRBV7-3,TRBJ2-5,CASSLTSGGVETQYF,TGTGCCAGCAGTCTGACTAGCGGGGGGGTCGAGACCCAGTACTTC
.,.,TRBV18,TRBJ2-2,CASSPPGAGTLNTGELFF,TGTGCCAGCTCACCACCGGGGGCAGGGACCCTGAACACCGGGGAGCTGTTTTTT
TRBD1,.,TRBV7-9,TRBJ2-7,CASSSGGSQYF,TGTGCCAGCAGCTCAGGGGGATCGCAGTACTTC
.,.,TRBV6-5,TRBJ1-2,CASKMNYGYTF,TGTGCCAGCAAAATGAACTATGGCTACACCTTC